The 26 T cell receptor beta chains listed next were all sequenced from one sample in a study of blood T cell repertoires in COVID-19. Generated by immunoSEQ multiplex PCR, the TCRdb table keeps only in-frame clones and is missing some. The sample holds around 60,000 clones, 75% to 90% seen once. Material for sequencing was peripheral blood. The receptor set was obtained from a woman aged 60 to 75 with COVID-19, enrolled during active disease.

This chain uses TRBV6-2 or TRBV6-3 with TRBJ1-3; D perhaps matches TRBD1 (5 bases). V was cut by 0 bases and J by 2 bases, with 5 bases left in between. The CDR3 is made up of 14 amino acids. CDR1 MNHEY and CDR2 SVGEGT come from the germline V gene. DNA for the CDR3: TGTGCCAGCAGTTACTCGACAGCTGGAAACACCATATATTTT. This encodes CASSYSTAGNTIYF.

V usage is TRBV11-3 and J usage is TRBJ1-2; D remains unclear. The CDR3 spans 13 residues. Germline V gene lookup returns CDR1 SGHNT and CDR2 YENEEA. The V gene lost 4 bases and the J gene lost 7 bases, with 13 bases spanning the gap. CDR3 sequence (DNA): TGTGCCAGCAGCTATGGACTCCCTTGTGGCTACACCTTC. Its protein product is CASSYGLPCGYTF. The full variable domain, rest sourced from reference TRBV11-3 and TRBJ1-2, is EAGVVQSPRYKIIEKKQPVAFWCNPISGHNTLYWYLQNLGQGPELLIRYENEEAVDDSQLPKDRFSAERLKGVDSTLKIQPAELGDSAVYLCASSYGLPCGYTFGSGTRLTVV.

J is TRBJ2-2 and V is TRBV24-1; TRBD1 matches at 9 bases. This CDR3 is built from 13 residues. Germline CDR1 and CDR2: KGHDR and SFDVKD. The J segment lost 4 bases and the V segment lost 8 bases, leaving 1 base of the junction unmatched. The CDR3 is CATNRGLTGELFF. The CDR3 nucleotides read TGTGCCACCAACAGGGGGCTCACCGGGGAGCTGTTTTTT.

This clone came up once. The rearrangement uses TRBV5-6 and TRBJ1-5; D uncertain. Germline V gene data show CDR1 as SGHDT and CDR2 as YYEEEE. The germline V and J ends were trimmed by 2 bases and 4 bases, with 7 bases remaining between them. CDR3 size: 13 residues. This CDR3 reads CASSLYSNQPQHF. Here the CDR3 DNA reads TGTGCCAGCAGCTTATACTCAAATCAGCCCCAGCATTTT.

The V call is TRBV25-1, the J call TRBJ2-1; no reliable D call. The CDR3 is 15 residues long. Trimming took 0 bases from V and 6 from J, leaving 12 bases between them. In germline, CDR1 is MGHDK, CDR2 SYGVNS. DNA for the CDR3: TGTGCCAGCAGTGAATATCGTGGCAGCGTCAATGAGCAGTTCTTC. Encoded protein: CASSEYRGSVNEQFF.

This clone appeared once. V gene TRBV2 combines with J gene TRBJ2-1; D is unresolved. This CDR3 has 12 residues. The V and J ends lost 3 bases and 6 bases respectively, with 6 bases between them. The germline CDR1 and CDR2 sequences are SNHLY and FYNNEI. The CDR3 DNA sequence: TGTGCCAGCAGTGATTCAGGCAATGAGCAGTTCTTC. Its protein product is CASSDSGNEQFF.

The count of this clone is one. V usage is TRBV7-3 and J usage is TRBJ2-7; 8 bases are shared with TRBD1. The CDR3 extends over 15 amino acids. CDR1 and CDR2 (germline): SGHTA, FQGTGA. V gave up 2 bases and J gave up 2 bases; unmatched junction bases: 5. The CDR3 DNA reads TGTGCCAGCAGCTTATCCGGGACAGGTCCCTACGAGCAGTACTTC. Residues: CASSLSGTGPYEQYF. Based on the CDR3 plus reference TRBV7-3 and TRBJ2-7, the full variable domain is GAGVSQTPSNKVTEKGKYVELRCDPISGHTALYWYRQSLGQGPEFLIYFQGTGAADDSGLPNDRFFAVRPEGSVSTLKIQRTERGDSAVYLCASSLSGTGPYEQYFGPGTRLTVT.

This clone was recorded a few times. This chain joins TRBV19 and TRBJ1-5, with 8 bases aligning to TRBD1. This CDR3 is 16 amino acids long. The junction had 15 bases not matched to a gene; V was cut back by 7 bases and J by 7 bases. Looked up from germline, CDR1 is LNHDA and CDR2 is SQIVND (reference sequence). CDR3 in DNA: TGTGCCAGTATGGTCCGGGGGCAGGGGGCGAGCCAGCCCCAGCATTTT. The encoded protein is CASMVRGQGASQPQHF.

CDR3 in DNA: TGTGCCAGCAGTCTGACTAGCGGGGTTTTGAGGGAGACCCAGTACTTC. Its translation: CASSLTSGVLRETQYF. This chain joins TRBV2 and TRBJ2-5, with 11 bases lining up with TRBD2. The ends lost 5 bases at V and 5 bases at J; junction bases unmatched: 10. Germline V gene sequence: CDR1 SNHLY, CDR2 FYNNEI. This CDR3 region has 16 residues.

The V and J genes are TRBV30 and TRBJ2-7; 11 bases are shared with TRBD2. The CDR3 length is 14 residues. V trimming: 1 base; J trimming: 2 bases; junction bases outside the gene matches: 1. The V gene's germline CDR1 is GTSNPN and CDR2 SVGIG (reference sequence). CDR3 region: CAWSDSGRAYEQYF. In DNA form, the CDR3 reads TGTGCCTGGAGTGATAGCGGGAGGGCCTACGAGCAGTACTTC.

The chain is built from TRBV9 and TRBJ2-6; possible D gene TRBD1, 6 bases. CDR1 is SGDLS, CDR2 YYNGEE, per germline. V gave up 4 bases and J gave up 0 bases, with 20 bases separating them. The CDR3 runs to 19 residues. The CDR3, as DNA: TGTGCCAGCAGCCAAAATCAGGGGACCGCACTCTCTGGGGCCAACGTCCTGACTTTC. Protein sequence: CASSQNQGTALSGANVLTF.

The CDR3 DNA reads as TGTGCCAGCAGTTCCCAAGAAAAGAGGACCTATAATTCACCCCTCCACTTT. Translated: CASSSQEKRTYNSPLHF. The gene calls are TRBV6-2 or TRBV6-3 and TRBJ1-6; D not certain. Germline V gene data show CDR1 as MNHEY and CDR2 as SVGEGT. The CDR3 extends over 17 amino acids. Trimming stripped 4 bases from V and 2 bases from J, with 15 bases between.

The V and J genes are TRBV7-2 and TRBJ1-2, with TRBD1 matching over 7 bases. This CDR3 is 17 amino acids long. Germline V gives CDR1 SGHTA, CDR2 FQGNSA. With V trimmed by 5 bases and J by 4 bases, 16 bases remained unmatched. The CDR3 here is CASSPAENTGEIYGYTF. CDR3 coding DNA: TGTGCCAGCAGCCCGGCGGAGAACACAGGGGAGATCTATGGCTACACCTTC. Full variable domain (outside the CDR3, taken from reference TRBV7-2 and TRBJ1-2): GAGVSQSPSNKVTEKGKDVELRCDPISGHTALYWYRQSLGQGLEFLIYFQGNSAPDKSGLPSDRFSAERTGGSVSTLTIQRTQQEDSAVYLCASSPAENTGEIYGYTFGSGTRLTVV.

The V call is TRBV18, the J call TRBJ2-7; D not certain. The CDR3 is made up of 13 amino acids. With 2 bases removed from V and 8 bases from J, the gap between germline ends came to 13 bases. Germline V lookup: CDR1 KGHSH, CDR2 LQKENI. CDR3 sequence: CASSPGPIEKQYF. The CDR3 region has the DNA TGTGCCAGCTCACCAGGGCCCATAGAGAAGCAGTACTTC. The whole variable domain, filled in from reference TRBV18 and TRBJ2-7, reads NAGVMQNPRHLVRRRGQEARLRCSPMKGHSHVYWYRQLPEEGLKFMVYLQKENIIDESGMPKERFSAEFPKEGPSILRIQQVVRGDSAAYFCASSPGPIEKQYFGPGTRLTVT.

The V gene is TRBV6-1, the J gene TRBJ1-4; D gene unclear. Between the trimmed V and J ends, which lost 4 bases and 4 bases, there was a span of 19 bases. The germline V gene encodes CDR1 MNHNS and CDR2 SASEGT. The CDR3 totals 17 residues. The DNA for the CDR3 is TGTGCCAGCAGTGGCTTCAGTGGGGAGGCCTATAATGAAAAACTGTTTTTT. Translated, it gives CASSGFSGEAYNEKLFF.

In DNA form, the CDR3 reads TGCGCCAGCAGCCAAGATGAGGGACAGGGACAGCAGCCCCAGCATTTT. It is translated as CASSQDEGQGQQPQHF. J is TRBJ1-5 and V is TRBV4-3, with TRBD1 matching over 9 bases. CDR3 size: 16 residues. The germline CDR1 and CDR2 sequences are LGHNA and YSLEER. V shed 0 bases, J shed 7 bases, and the junction held 7 bases outside the gene matches.

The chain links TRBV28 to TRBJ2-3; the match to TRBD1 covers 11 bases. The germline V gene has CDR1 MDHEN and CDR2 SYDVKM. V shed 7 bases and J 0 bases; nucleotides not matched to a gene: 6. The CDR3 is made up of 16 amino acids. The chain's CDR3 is CASTRDRGWSTDTQYF. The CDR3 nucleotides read TGTGCCAGCACCCGGGACAGGGGGTGGAGCACAGATACGCAGTATTTT. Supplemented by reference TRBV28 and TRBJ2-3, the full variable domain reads DVKVTQSSRYLVKRTGEKVFLECVQDMDHENMFWYRQDPGLGLRLIYFSYDVKMKEKGDIPEGYSVSREKKERFSLILESASTNQTSMYLCASTRDRGWSTDTQYFGPGTRLTVL.

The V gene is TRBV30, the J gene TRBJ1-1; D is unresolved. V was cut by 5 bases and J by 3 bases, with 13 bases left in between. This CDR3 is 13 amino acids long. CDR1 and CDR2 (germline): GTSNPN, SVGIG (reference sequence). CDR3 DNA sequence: TGTGCCTGGGGGGATCTTCGGGACACTGAAGCTTTCTTT. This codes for CAWGDLRDTEAFF.

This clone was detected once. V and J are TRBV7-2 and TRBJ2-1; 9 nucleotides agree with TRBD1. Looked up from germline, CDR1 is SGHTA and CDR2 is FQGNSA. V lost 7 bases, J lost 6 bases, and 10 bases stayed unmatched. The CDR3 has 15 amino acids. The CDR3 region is CASTRTGQGTNEQFF. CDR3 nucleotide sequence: TGTGCCAGCACACGCACAGGACAGGGGACCAATGAGCAGTTCTTC. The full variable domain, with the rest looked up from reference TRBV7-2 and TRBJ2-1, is GAGVSQSPSNKVTEKGKDVELRCDPISGHTALYWYRQSLGQGLEFLIYFQGNSAPDKSGLPSDRFSAERTGGSVSTLTIQRTQQEDSAVYLCASTRTGQGTNEQFFGPGTRLTVL.

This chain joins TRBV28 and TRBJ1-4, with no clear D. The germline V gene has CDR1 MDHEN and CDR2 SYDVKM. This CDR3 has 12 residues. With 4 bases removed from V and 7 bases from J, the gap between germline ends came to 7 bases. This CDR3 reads CASSSGSEKLFF. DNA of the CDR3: TGTGCCAGCAGTTCCGGTTCTGAAAAACTGTTTTTT.

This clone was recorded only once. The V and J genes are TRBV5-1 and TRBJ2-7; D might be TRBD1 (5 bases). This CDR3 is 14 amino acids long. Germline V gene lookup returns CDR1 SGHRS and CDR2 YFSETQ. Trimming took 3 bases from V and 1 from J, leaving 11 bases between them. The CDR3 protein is CASSSGARSYEQYF. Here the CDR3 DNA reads TGCGCCAGCAGCTCTGGGGCGAGGTCCTACGAGCAGTACTTC. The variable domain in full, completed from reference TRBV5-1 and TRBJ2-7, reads KAGVTQTPRYLIKTRGQQVTLSCSPISGHRSVSWYQQTPGQGLQFLFEYFSETQRNKGNFPGRFSGRQFSNSRSEMNVSTLELGDSALYLCASSSGARSYEQYFGPGTRLTVT.

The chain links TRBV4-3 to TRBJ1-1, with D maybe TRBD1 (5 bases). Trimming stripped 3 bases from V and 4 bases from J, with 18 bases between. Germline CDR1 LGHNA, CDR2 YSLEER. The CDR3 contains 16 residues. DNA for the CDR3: TGCGCCAGCAGCCAGAGCTTCCAGGGACTCGGCACTGAAGCTTTCTTT. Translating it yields CASSQSFQGLGTEAFF.

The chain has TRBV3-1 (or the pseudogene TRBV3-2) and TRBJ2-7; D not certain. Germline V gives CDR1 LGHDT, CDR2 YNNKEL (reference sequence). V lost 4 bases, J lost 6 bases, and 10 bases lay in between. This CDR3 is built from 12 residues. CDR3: CASSLGLLEQYF. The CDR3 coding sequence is TGTGCCAGCAGCCTGGGCCTTCTCGAGCAGTACTTC.

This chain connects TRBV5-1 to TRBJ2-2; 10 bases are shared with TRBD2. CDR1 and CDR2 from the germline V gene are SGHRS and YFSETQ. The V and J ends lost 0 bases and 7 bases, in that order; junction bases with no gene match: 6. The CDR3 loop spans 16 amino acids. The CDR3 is CASSLEAGGPIGELFF. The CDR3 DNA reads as TGCGCCAGCAGCTTGGAAGCGGGAGGGCCGATCGGGGAGCTGTTTTTT.

This CDR3 is CASTKDRVSYEQYF. CDR3 nucleotides: TGTGCCAGCACCAAGGACAGGGTCTCGTACGAGCAGTACTTC. The chain recombines TRBV2 with TRBJ2-7; 8 nucleotides line up with TRBD1. Germline-derived CDR1 and CDR2 are SNHLY and FYNNEI. V lost 7 bases, J lost 4 bases, and 9 bases stayed unmatched. The CDR3 has 14 amino acids.

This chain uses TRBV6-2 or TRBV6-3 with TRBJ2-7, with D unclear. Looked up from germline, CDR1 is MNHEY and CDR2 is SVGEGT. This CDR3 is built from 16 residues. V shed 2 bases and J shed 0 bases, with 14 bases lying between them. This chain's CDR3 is CASSYERKRSSYEQYF. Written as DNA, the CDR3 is TGTGCCAGCAGTTACGAGCGTAAAAGGAGCTCCTACGAGCAGTACTTC.